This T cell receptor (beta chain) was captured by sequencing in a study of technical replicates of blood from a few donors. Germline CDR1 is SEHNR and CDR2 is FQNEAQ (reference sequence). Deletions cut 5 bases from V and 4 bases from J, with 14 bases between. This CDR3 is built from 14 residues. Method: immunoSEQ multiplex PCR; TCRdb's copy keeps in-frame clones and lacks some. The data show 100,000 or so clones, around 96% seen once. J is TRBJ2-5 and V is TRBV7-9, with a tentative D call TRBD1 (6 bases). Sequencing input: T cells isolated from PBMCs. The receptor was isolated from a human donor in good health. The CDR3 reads CASSRGGGRETQYF. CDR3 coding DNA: TGTGCCAGCAGCCGAGGGGGTGGGCGAGAGACCCAGTACTTC. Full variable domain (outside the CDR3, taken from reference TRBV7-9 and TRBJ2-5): DTGVSQNPRHKITKRGQNVTFRCDPISEHNRLYWYRQTLGQGPEFLTYFQNEAQLEKSRLLSDRFSAERPKGSFSTLEIQRTEQGDSAMYLCASSRGGGRETQYFGPGTRLLVL.